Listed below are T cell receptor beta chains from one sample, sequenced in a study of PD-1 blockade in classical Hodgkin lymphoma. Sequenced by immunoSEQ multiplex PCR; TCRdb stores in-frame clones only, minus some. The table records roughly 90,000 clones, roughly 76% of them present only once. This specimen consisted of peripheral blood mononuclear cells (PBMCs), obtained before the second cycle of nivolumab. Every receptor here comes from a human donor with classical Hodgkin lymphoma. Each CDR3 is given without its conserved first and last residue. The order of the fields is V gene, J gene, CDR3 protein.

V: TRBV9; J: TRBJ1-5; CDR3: ASSAWDRINQPQH
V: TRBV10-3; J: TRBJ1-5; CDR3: AISEQGSGNQPQH
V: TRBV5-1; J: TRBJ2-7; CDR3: ASSLDSQNHYEQY
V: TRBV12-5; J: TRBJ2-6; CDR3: ASGFGGGANVLT
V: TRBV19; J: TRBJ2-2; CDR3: ASSRAGTSLNGELF
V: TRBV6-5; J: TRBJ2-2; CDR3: ASRRIAGAGELF
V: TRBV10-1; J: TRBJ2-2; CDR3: ASSELVSTGELF
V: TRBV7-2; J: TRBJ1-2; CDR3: ASSTLVGGFDRAYGYT
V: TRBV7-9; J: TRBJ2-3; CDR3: ASSFTSGRGDTQY
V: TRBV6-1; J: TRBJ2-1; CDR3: ASSEMTGGSNEQF
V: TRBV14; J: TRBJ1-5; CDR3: ASSQVRKPGDSASQPQH
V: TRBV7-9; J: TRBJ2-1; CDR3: ASSLERRYNEQF
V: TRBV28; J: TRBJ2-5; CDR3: ASSYVSPGGETQY
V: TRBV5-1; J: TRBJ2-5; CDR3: ASSLDGAIQETQY
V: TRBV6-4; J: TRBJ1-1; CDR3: ASSDSGGRMNTEAF
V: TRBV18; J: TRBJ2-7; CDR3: ASSPGQGPSEQY
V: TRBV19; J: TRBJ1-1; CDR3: AITTGGMNTEAF
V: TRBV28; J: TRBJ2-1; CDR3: ASSYYVGLGYNEQF
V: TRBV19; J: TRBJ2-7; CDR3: ASSSPRDTNSYEQY
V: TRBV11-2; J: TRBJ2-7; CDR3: ASSLEGAGSYEQY
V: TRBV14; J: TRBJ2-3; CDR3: ASSQEAGTGTDTQY
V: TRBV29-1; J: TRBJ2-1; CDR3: SFTGGEQF
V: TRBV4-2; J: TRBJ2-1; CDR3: ASSQDRSEAGNEQF
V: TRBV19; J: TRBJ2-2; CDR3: ASRDNPNTGELF
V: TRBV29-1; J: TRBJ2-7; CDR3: SVVWGYEQY